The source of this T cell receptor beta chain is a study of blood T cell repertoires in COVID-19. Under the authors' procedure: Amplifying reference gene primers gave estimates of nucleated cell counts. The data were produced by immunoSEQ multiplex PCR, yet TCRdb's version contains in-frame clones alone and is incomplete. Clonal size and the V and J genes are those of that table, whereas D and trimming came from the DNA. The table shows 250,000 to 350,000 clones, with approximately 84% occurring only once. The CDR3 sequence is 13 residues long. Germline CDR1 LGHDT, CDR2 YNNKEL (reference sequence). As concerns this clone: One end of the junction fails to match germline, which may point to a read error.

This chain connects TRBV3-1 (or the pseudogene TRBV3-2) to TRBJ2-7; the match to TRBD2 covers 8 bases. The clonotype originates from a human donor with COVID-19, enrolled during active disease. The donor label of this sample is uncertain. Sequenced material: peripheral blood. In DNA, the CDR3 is TGTGCCAGCAGCCAAGGAGCGGGACTAGGAAGAATCTTC. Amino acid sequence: CASSQGAGLGRIF.